The present TCR beta chain was sequenced within a study of shared clonotypes between healthy human individuals. Study-wide results and caveats: In general, naive subsets displayed greater estimated richness than memory subsets did.

The split of CD4+ cells yielded CD45RA+ naive and CD45RA-negative memory subsets. TCRdb's copy holds only in-frame clones and misses some; the assay was immunoSEQ multiplex PCR. This sample has more than 900,000 clones, with 75% to 85% found just once. About this clone: As yet, its antigen is unknown.

Sequencing used memory CD4+ T cells from PBMCs. As for subset: CD45RA-negative fraction. The TCR originated in a man aged 18 to 35 in good health. Some clones in this sample may be carry-over from other donors' samples.

This CDR3 reads CASSFLEATDTQYF. CDR3 nucleotide sequence: TGTGCCAGCAGCTTTCTGGAGGCCACAGATACGCAGTATTTT. The chain employs TRBV5-8 and TRBJ2-3, with D possibly TRBD2 on 5 matching bases. V dropped 2 bases and J dropped 2 bases, with 9 bases sitting between them. The CDR3 sequence is 14 residues long. Germline V lookup: CDR1 SGHTS, CDR2 YDEGEE. The full variable domain, in which reference TRBV5-8 and TRBJ2-3 provide the parts outside the CDR3, is EAGVTQSPTHLIKTRGQQATLRCSPISGHTSVYWYQQALGLGLQFLLWYDEGEERNRGNFPPRFSGRQFPNYSSELNVNALELEDSALYLCASSFLEATDTQYFGPGTRLTVL.